The source of this TCR beta chain is a study of PD-1 blockade in classical Hodgkin lymphoma. Study results and limitations: The CD4+ diversity rise by C4D1 was clearest in complete responders. The study found complete responders had baseline diversity similar to newly diagnosed patients.

Notes on this clone: The antigen is not known.

With no exception, relapse followed autologous stem cell transplantation in all patients, and brentuximab vedotin exposure varied. When best responses were assessed, they were complete response, partial response or progressive disease. TCRdb's table, derived via immunoSEQ multiplex PCR, lists solely in-frame clones and lacks some. In the table there are around 19,000 clones, 80% to 90% of which are singletons. This CDR3 has 14 residues. Trimming left V 6 bases short and J 3 bases short, with 12 bases between. From germline, CDR1 is MGHDK and CDR2 SYGVNS. Sequences were derived from peripheral blood mononuclear cells (PBMCs), sampled before the second cycle of nivolumab. V usage is TRBV25-1 and J usage is TRBJ2-4; no definite D call. The receptor was isolated from a human donor with classical Hodgkin lymphoma. CDR3 sequence: CASSDHVGKNIQYF. CDR3 DNA sequence: TGTGCCAGCAGCGATCATGTGGGCAAAAACATTCAGTACTTC.